One sample yielded the 5 T cell receptor beta chains listed below, sequenced in a study of blood T cell repertoires in COVID-19. Some clones are missing from TCRdb's copy, which holds only in-frame ones; the method was immunoSEQ multiplex PCR. The sample holds approximately 100,000 clones, 75% to 85% seen once. Specimen: peripheral blood. All receptors come from a woman aged 80 or over with active or convalescent COVID-19.

The chain carries TRBV9 and TRBJ2-3; D ambiguous. The V end lost 0 bases, the J end lost 4 bases, and 3 bases lay between the germline ends. CDR1 SGDLS and CDR2 YYNGEE come from the germline V gene. The CDR3 runs 12 residues. CDR3 in amino acids: CASSVGPDTQYF. The DNA of the CDR3 is TGTGCCAGCAGCGTAGGGCCAGATACGCAGTATTTT.

This chain links TRBV12-5 with TRBJ1-2; D possibly corresponds to TRBD1 (6 bases). The CDR3 has 16 residues. V was trimmed by 5 bases and J by 5 bases, leaving 21 bases between them. Germline values: CDR1 LGHNT, CDR2 FRNRAP. The CDR3 is CASGTVAGGARYGYTF. CDR3 sequence (DNA): TGTGCTAGTGGTACAGTAGCGGGGGGCGCCCGGTATGGCTACACCTTC.

This clone was observed a handful of times. The chain links TRBV19 to TRBJ1-5; 7 positions agree with TRBD1. The CDR3 totals 15 residues. Germline-derived CDR1 and CDR2 are LNHDA and SQIVND (reference sequence). V dropped 10 bases and J dropped 5; count of bases not matched to a gene: 14. As DNA, the CDR3 is TGTGCCACCCAAACAGGAGGGGGCCTTTATCAGCCCCAGCATTTT. This codes for CATQTGGGLYQPQHF.

The V call is TRBV5-6, the J call TRBJ1-5; D is unclear. Trimming shortened V by 4 bases and J by 7 bases, and 12 bases separated the two germline ends. The CDR3 runs 13 residues. Germline CDR1 SGHDT, CDR2 YYEEEE. CDR3 loop: CASSLAPSQPQHF. In DNA form, the CDR3 reads TGTGCCAGCAGCCTCGCCCCGAGCCAGCCCCAGCATTTT.

This clone was recorded a few times. The chain employs TRBV6-1 and TRBJ1-1; D gene ambiguous. V was pared by 2 bases and J by 5 bases, with 12 bases between. CDR3 length: 14 amino acids. Germline V gene sequence: CDR1 MNHNS, CDR2 SASEGT. This CDR3 reads CASSENPGWTEAFF. In nucleotides, the CDR3 is TGTGCCAGCAGTGAAAATCCGGGGTGGACTGAAGCTTTCTTT.